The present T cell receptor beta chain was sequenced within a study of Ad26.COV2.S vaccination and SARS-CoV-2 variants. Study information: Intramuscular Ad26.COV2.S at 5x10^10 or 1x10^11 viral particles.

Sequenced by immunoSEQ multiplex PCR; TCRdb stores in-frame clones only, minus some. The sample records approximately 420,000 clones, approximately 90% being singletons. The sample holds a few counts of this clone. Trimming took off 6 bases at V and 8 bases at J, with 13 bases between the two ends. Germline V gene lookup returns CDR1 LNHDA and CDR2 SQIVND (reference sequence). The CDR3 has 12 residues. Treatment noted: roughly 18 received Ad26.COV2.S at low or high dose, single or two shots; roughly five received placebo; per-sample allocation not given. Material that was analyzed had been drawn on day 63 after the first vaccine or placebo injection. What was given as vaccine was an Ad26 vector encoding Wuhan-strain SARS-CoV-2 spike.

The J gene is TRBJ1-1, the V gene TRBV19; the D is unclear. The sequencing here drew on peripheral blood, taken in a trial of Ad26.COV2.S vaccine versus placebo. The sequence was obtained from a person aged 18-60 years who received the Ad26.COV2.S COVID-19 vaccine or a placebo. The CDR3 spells CASRGGRQEAFF. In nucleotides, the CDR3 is TGTGCCAGTAGGGGAGGGCGACAAGAAGCTTTCTTT. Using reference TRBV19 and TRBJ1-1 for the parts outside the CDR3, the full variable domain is DGGITQSPKYLFRKEGQNVTLSCEQNLNHDAMYWYRQDPGQGLRLIYYSQIVNDFQKGDIAEGYSVSREKKESFPLTVTSAQKNPTAFYLCASRGGRQEAFFGQGTRLTVV.